The 24 T cell receptor beta chains given below trace back to one sample, sequenced in a study of blood T cell repertoires in COVID-19. The assay was immunoSEQ multiplex PCR, and TCRdb's table has in-frame clones only and misses some. The table shows 270,000 or so clones, with roughly 89% occurring only once. Sequencing was performed on peripheral blood. These receptors all come from a woman between 40 and 50 years old who had recovered from COVID-19.

The chain recombines TRBV5-1 with TRBJ1-5, with a tentative D call TRBD1 (5 bases). Germline assignment: CDR1 SGHRS and CDR2 YFSETQ. V shed 0 bases and J shed 6 bases, with 13 bases lying between them. The CDR3 is 15 amino acids. As DNA, the CDR3 is TGCGCCAGCAGCTTGGGGGGGGACCCCCGTCAGCCCCAGCATTTT. Translating gives CASSLGGDPRQPQHF.

The rearrangement uses TRBV18 and TRBJ2-7; the match to TRBD1 covers 9 bases. J was trimmed by 7 bases and V by 2 bases; bases with no gene match: 3. Germline V gives CDR1 KGHSH, CDR2 LQKENI. The CDR3 totals 13 residues. The CDR3 region has the DNA TGTGCCAGCTCACCAGGGACAGGGCAAGAGCAGTACGTC. It codes for CASSPGTGQEQYV.

V is TRBV6-6 and J is TRBJ1-4; D is possibly TRBD1 (5 bases). V lost 2 bases to trimming and J lost 6 bases, with 7 bases between them. The CDR3 has 13 amino acids. Germline V CDR1 and CDR2: MNHNY, SVGAGI (reference sequence). The CDR3 loop reads CASSYAGDEKLFF. DNA of the CDR3: TGTGCCAGCAGTTACGCGGGGGATGAAAAACTGTTTTTT.

As concerns this clone: The sample contains more than one DNA sequence encoding this CDR3. The chain uses TRBV6-5 and TRBJ1-4, with TRBD1 identical over 7 bases. Germline V CDR1 and CDR2: MNHEY, SVGAGI. Unmatched junction bases numbered 7, after V lost 4 bases and J lost 8 bases. The CDR3 contains 14 residues. The CDR3 DNA reads as TGTGCCAGCAGTTTGACAGGGAAAGGAGAAAAACTGTTTTTT. It yields the protein CASSLTGKGEKLFF.

The rearrangement joins TRBV7-9 to TRBJ2-7; 7 nucleotides align to TRBD2. The CDR3 totals 17 residues. V lost 5 bases to trimming and J lost 0 bases; unmatched junction nucleotides: 13. Germline CDR1 and CDR2: SEHNR and FQNEAQ (reference sequence). The CDR3 loop is CASSTKQSGLGSYEQYF. The CDR3 DNA reads TGTGCCAGCAGCACAAAACAGTCAGGACTAGGCTCCTACGAGCAGTACTTC.

This clone was seen just once. The V gene is TRBV9, the J gene TRBJ2-7, with TRBD2 matching over 10 bases. The CDR3 is 16 amino acids. Per the germline V gene, CDR1 is SGDLS and CDR2 is YYNGEE. V lost 2 bases to trimming and J lost 2 bases; unmatched junction nucleotides: 7. This chain's CDR3 is CASSVAGLAVPYEQYF. In DNA form, the CDR3 reads TGTGCCAGCAGCGTGGCCGGACTAGCGGTCCCCTACGAGCAGTACTTC. The variable domain in full, completed from reference TRBV9 and TRBJ2-7, reads DSGVTQTPKHLITATGQRVTLRCSPRSGDLSVYWYQQSLDQGLQFLIQYYNGEERAKGNILERFSAQQFPDLHSELNLSSLELGDSALYFCASSVAGLAVPYEQYFGPGTRLTVT.

This chain uses TRBV27 with TRBJ2-1; 8 bases agree with TRBD2. The CDR3 spans 16 residues. Germline CDR1 reads MNHEY; CDR2 reads SMNVEV (reference sequence). The ends lost 6 bases at V and 1 base at J; junction bases unmatched: 8. CDR3 coding DNA: TGTGCCAGCAGCCTCGGGGGGGGAGGGTCCTACAATGAGCAGTTCTTC. It specifies CASSLGGGGSYNEQFF.

The chain has TRBV6-5 and TRBJ1-2; the D is unclear. Germline V CDR1 and CDR2: MNHEY, SVGAGI. The CDR3 is 15 residues long. V gave up 5 bases and J gave up 4 bases, with 17 bases separating them. CDR3 in amino acids: CASSPTSGSLYGYTF. CDR3 in DNA: TGTGCCAGCAGTCCTACTAGTGGGTCCCTCTATGGCTACACCTTC.

V and J are TRBV10-2 and TRBJ1-2; the match to TRBD1 covers 7 bases. The trim removed 6 bases at V and 4 bases at J, leaving 8 bases unmatched. There are 14 residues in the CDR3. The germline gives CDR1 WSHSY, CDR2 SAAADI. Here the CDR3 DNA reads TGCGCCAGCAGCCTGCGAGGGGGCCCCTATGGCTACACCTTC. This sequence encodes CASSLRGGPYGYTF.

This chain links TRBV6-5 with TRBJ2-3, with 8 bases lining up with TRBD1. Germline CDR1 and CDR2: MNHEY and SVGAGI. The CDR3 totals 15 residues. The V segment lost 6 bases and the J segment 4 bases; nucleotides outside the gene matches: 9. The CDR3 is CASSQTGVLADTQYF. The CDR3 DNA reads as TGTGCCAGCAGCCAGACAGGGGTCCTCGCAGATACGCAGTATTTT.

This chain joins TRBV7-2 and TRBJ1-2, with a tentative D call TRBD1 (6 bases). Germline lookup yields CDR1 SGHTA and CDR2 FQGNSA. The CDR3 runs 16 residues. V was cut by 6 bases and J by 2 bases, with 19 bases left in between. CDR3 sequence: CASRSSIQTGNYGYTF. The CDR3 coding sequence is TGTGCCAGCAGATCAAGCATCCAAACAGGGAACTATGGCTACACCTTC.

V is TRBV2 and J is TRBJ2-7; D call uncertain. The CDR3 is 13 residues long. The germline V gene has CDR1 SNHLY and CDR2 FYNNEI. Trimming cost V 3 bases and J 2 bases, with 8 bases left between them. The CDR3: CASSEATPYEQYF. The CDR3 DNA follows: TGTGCCAGCAGTGAGGCGACACCCTACGAGCAGTACTTC.

The chain joins TRBV2 to TRBJ2-2; TRBD1 matches 8 bases. The CDR3 runs 15 residues. With V trimmed by 7 bases and J by 6 bases, 10 bases remained unmatched. CDR1 and CDR2 (germline): SNHLY, FYNNEI. CDR3 residues: CASIGDRYDAGELFF. CDR3 nucleotide sequence: TGTGCCAGCATAGGGGACAGGTACGACGCCGGGGAGCTGTTTTTT.

The J gene is TRBJ2-2, the V gene TRBV6-5; perhaps TRBD1 as D (5 bases). Per the germline V gene, CDR1 is MNHEY and CDR2 is SVGAGI. The CDR3 extends over 14 amino acids. V was cut by 2 bases and J by 4 bases, with 8 bases left in between. This CDR3 reads CASSYQGRTGELFF. CDR3 DNA: TGTGCCAGCAGTTACCAGGGTCGCACCGGGGAGCTGTTTTTT.

The V and J genes are TRBV2 and TRBJ2-2; 10 positions agree with TRBD2. The CDR3 has 15 amino acids. The ends lost 6 bases at V and 2 bases at J; junction bases unmatched: 3. From germline, CDR1 is SNHLY and CDR2 FYNNEI. The CDR3 is CASSPSGRNTGELFF. DNA for the CDR3: TGTGCCAGCAGCCCTAGCGGGAGAAACACCGGGGAGCTGTTTTTT.

The CDR3 nucleotides read TGTGCCAGTAGTACCCGACAGGTGATCACTGAAGCTTTCTTT. Translating gives CASSTRQVITEAFF. V and J are TRBV19 and TRBJ1-1; D perhaps matches TRBD1 (6 bases). Trimming shortened V by 4 bases and J by 4 bases, and 13 bases separated the two germline ends. From germline, CDR1 is LNHDA and CDR2 SQIVND (reference sequence). The CDR3 is 14 residues long. Variable domain in full (rest from reference TRBV19 and TRBJ1-1): DGGITQSPKYLFRKEGQNVTLSCEQNLNHDAMYWYRQDPGQGLRLIYYSQIVNDFQKGDIAEGYSVSREKKESFPLTVTSAQKNPTAFYLCASSTRQVITEAFFGQGTRLTVV.

In this sample, this clone turned up a few times. The chain joins TRBV19 to TRBJ2-3; 13 bases map to TRBD2. The CDR3 runs 15 residues. V was pared by 7 bases and J by 6 bases, with 7 bases of the junction left unmatched. Germline V gene sequence: CDR1 LNHDA, CDR2 SQIVND (reference sequence). CDR3 sequence: CASTRLAGGRDTQYF. The DNA for the CDR3 is TGTGCCAGTACTAGACTAGCGGGGGGCCGGGATACGCAGTATTTT.

J is TRBJ2-2 and V is TRBV6-5; D possibly corresponds to TRBD1 (6 bases). Germline V lookup: CDR1 MNHEY, CDR2 SVGAGI. The germline V and J ends were trimmed by 6 bases and 1 base, with 9 bases remaining between them. CDR3 size: 14 residues. CDR3 amino acids: CASSLTGNTGELFF. The CDR3 nucleotides read TGTGCCAGCAGCTTGACAGGGAACACCGGGGAGCTGTTTTTT.

The genes are TRBV27 and TRBJ2-5, with 7 nucleotides matching TRBD2. CDR1 and CDR2 (germline): MNHEY, SMNVEV (reference sequence). The length of the CDR3 is 13 residues. With 6 bases clipped from V and 4 bases from J, the junction kept 5 bases outside the gene matches. The CDR3 loop is CASRAGDGETQYF. DNA for the CDR3: TGTGCCAGCAGGGCGGGAGATGGAGAGACCCAGTACTTC.

The chain has TRBV4-2 and TRBJ2-4, with 10 bases fitting TRBD1. V lost 0 bases and J lost 5; bases outside the gene matches: 4. CDR1 and CDR2 (germline): LGHNA, YNFKEQ. The CDR3 runs 16 residues. CDR3 nucleotides: TGTGCCAGCAGCCAAGATGGAGACAGGGGGCAAAACATTCAGTACTTC. Translated: CASSQDGDRGQNIQYF.

Only one count was recorded for this clone. The chain combines TRBV30 with TRBJ2-5; D is perhaps TRBD2 (5 bases). With 2 bases removed from V and 2 bases from J, the gap between germline ends came to 6 bases. The CDR3 consists of 12 residues. The germline gives CDR1 GTSNPN, CDR2 SVGIG (reference sequence). The CDR3 region is CAWSRGQETQYF. The CDR3 DNA sequence: TGTGCCTGGAGTCGGGGTCAAGAGACCCAGTACTTC. Drawing the rest from reference TRBV30 and TRBJ2-5, the complete variable domain is SQTIHQWPATLVQPVGSPLSLECTVEGTSNPNLYWYRQAAGRGLQLLFYSVGIGQISSEVPQNLSASRPQDRQFILSSKKLLLSDSGFYLCAWSRGQETQYFGPGTRLLVL.

The V gene is TRBV3-1 (or the pseudogene TRBV3-2), the J gene TRBJ1-6, with 7 bases lining up with TRBD1. CDR3 length: 15 residues. J was trimmed by 7 bases and V by 10 bases; bases with no gene match: 13. The germline CDR1 and CDR2 sequences are LGHDT and YNNKEL (reference sequence). The CDR3 loop is CATAMGQLLNSPLHF. CDR3 nucleotides: TGTGCCACCGCCATGGGACAGTTGTTGAATTCACCCCTCCACTTT.

The rearrangement uses TRBV6-6 and TRBJ2-2; 8 nucleotides match TRBD1. V lost 0 bases to trimming and J lost 8 bases; unmatched junction nucleotides: 5. Germline V gene sequence: CDR1 MNHNY, CDR2 SVGAGI (reference sequence). The CDR3 contains 15 residues. The CDR3 DNA is TGTGCCAGCAGTTACTCTGGCAGGGGGCTGGGGGAGCTGTTTTTT. Its translation: CASSYSGRGLGELFF.

The chain uses TRBV9 and TRBJ1-1, with unresolved D. V was clipped by 4 bases and J by 6 bases, with 22 bases between them. CDR1 and CDR2 from the germline V gene are SGDLS and YYNGEE. This CDR3 has 16 residues. CDR3 sequence: CASSPFEDFLYAEAFF. The CDR3 DNA follows: TGTGCCAGCAGCCCCTTTGAGGATTTTCTCTACGCTGAAGCTTTCTTT.